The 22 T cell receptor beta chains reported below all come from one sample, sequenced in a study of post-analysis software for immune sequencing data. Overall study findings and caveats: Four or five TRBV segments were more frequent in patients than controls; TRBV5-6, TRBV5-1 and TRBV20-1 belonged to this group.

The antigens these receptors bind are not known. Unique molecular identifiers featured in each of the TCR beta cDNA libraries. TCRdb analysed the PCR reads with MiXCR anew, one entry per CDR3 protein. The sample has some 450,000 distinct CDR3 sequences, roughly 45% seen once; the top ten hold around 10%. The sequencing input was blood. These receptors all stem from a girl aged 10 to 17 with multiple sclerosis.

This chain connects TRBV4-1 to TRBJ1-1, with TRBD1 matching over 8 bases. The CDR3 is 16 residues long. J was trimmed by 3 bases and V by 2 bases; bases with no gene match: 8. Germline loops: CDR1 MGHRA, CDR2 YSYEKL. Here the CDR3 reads CASSQPDREGDTEAFF. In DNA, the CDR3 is TGCGCCAGCAGCCAACCGGACAGGGAAGGGGACACTGAAGCTTTCTTT.

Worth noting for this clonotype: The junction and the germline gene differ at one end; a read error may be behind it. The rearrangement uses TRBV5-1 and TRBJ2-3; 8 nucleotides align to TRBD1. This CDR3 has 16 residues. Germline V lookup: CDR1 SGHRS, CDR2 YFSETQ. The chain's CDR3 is CASGLEVRGPTDTQYF. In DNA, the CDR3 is TGCGCCAGCGGCTTGGAGGTCAGGGGGCCCACAGATACGCAGTATTTT.

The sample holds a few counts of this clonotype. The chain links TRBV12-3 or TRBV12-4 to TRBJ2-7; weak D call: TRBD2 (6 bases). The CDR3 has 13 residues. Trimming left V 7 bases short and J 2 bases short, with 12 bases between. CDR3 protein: CASTLGGTYEQYF. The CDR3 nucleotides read TGTGCCAGCACCCTCGGAGGGACCTACGAGCAGTACTTC.

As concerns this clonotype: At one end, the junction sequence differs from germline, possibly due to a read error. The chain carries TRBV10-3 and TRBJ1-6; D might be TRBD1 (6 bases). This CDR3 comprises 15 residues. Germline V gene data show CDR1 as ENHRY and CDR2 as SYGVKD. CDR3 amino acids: CVISEGGADNSPLHF. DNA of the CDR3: TGTGTCATCAGTGAGGGGGGCGCGGATAATTCACCCCTCCACTTT.

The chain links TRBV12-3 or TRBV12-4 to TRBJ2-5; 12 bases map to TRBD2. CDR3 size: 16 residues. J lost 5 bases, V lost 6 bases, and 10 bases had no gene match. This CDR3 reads CASSREASGRAETQYF. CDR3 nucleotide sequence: TGTGCCAGCAGCCGAGAGGCTAGCGGGAGGGCGGAGACCCAGTACTTC.

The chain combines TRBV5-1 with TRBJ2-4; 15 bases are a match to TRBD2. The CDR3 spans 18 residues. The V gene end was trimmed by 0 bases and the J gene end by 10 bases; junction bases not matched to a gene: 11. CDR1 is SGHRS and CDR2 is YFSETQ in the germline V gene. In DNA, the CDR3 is TGCGCCAGCAGCTTGGCCGGACTAGCGGGAGGGCCAGCTTCGATTCAGTACTTC. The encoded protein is CASSLAGLAGGPASIQYF.

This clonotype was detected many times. CDR3 loop: CASSTLAGVHYNEQFF. The CDR3 DNA sequence: TGTGCCAGCAGTACCTTAGCGGGAGTCCACTACAATGAGCAGTTCTTC. The rearrangement uses TRBV12-3 or TRBV12-4 and TRBJ2-1, with 9 bases identical to TRBD2. CDR3 length: 16 amino acids. The junction had 8 bases not matched to a gene; V was cut back by 5 bases and J by 3 bases.

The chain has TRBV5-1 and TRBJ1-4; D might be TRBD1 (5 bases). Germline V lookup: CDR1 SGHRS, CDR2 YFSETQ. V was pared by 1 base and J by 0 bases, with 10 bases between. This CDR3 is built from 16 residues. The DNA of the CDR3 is TGCGCCAGCAGCTTGATGGGGGTTACAACTAATGAAAAACTGTTTTTT. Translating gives CASSLMGVTTNEKLFF. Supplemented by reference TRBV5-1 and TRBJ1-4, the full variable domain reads KAGVTQTPRYLIKTRGQQVTLSCSPISGHRSVSWYQQTPGQGLQFLFEYFSETQRNKGNFPGRFSGRQFSNSRSEMNVSTLELGDSALYLCASSLMGVTTNEKLFFGSGTQLSVL.

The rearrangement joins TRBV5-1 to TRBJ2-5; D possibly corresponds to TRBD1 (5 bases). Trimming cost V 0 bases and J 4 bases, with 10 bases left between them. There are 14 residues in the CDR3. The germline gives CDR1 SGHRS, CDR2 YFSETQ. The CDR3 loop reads CASSLEGQGETQYF. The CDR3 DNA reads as TGCGCCAGCAGCTTGGAAGGACAAGGAGAGACCCAGTACTTC.

The CDR3 sequence: CASSGMGGEGETQYF. As DNA, the CDR3 is TGCGCCAGCAGCGGAATGGGAGGGGAAGGAGAGACCCAGTACTTC. The rearrangement joins TRBV5-1 to TRBJ2-5, with TRBD2 matching over 7 bases. Germline V gene data show CDR1 as SGHRS and CDR2 as YFSETQ. After removal of 4 bases from V and 4 bases from J, the junction contained 10 bases not matched to a gene. The CDR3 runs 15 residues.

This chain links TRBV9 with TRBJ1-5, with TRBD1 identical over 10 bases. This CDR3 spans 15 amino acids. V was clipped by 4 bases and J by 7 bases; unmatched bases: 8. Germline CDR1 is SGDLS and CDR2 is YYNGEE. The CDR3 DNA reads TGTGCCAGCAGCCCTCAAGGGACAGGGGAGCAGCCCCAGCATTTT. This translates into CASSPQGTGEQPQHF.

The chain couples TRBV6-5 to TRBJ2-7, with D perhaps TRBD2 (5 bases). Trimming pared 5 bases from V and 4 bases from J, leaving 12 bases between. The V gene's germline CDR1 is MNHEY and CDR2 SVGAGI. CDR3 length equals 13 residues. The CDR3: CASSPEGVYEQYF. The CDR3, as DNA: TGTGCCAGCAGTCCTGAGGGTGTGTACGAGCAGTACTTC.

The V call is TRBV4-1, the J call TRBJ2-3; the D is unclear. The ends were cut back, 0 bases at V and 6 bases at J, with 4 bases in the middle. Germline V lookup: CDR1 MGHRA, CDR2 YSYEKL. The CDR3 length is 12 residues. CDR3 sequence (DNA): TGCGCCAGCAGCCAAGACTTGGATACGCAGTATTTT. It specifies CASSQDLDTQYF.

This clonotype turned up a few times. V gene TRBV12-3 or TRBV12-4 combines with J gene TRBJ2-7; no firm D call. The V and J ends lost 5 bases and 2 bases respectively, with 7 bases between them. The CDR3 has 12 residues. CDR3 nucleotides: TGTGCCAGCAGTAGGAGTGCCTACGAGCAGTACTTC. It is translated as CASSRSAYEQYF.

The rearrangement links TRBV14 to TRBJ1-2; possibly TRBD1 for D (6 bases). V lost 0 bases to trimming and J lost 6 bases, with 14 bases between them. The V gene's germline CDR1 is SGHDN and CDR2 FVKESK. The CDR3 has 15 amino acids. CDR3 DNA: TGTGCCAGCAGCCAAGACCGGCAGGGGAGGCATGGCTACACCTTC. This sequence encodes CASSQDRQGRHGYTF.

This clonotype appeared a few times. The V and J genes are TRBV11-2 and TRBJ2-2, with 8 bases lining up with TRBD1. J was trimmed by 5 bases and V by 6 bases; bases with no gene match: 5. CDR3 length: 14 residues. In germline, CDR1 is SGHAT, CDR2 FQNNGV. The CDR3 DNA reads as TGTGCCAGCAGACCAGGGGGCGCAACCGGGGAGCTGTTTTTT. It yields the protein CASRPGGATGELFF.

CDR3 sequence reads: CASSLESSGRGYNEQFF. The DNA of the CDR3 is TGTGCCAGCAGCTTAGAGTCTAGCGGGAGGGGGTACAATGAGCAGTTCTTC. This chain links TRBV7-6 with TRBJ2-1; 12 bases align to TRBD2. The CDR3 length is 17 residues. The J segment lost 4 bases and the V segment lost 1 base, leaving 5 bases of the junction unmatched. The germline gives CDR1 SGHVS, CDR2 FNYEAQ.

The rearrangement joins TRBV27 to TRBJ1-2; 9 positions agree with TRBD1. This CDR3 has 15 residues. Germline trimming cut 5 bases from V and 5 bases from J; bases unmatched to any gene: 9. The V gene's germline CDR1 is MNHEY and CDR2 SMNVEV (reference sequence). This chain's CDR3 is CASSPTGGARYGYTF. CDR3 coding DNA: TGTGCCAGCAGTCCTACAGGGGGCGCGAGGTATGGCTACACCTTC.

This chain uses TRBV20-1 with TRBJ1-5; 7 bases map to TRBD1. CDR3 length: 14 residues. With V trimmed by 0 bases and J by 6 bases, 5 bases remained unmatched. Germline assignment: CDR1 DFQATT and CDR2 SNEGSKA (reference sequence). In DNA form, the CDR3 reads TGCAGTGCTAGAGAAGGGGGCGCGGGTCAGCCCCAGCATTTT. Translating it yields CSAREGGAGQPQHF.

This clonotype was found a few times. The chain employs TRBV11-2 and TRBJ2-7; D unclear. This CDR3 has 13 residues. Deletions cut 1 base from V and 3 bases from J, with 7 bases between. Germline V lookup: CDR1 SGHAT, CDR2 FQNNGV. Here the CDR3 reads CASSLAWGYEQYF. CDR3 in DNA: TGTGCCAGCAGCTTAGCCTGGGGCTACGAGCAGTACTTC. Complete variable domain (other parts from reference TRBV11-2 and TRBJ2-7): EAGVAQSPRYKIIEKRQSVAFWCNPISGHATLYWYQQILGQGPKLLIQFQNNGVVDDSQLPKDRFSAERLKGVDSTLKIQPAKLEDSAVYLCASSLAWGYEQYFGPGTRLTVT.

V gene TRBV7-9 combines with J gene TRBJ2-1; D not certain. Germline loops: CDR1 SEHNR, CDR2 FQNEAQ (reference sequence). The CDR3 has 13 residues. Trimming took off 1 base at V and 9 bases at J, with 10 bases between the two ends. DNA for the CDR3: TGTGCCAGCAGCTTAGGGGCAGAGGTTGAGCAGTTCTTC. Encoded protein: CASSLGAEVEQFF. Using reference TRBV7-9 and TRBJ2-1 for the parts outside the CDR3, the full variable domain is DTGVSQNPRHKITKRGQNVTFRCDPISEHNRLYWYRQTLGQGPEFLTYFQNEAQLEKSRLLSDRFSAERPKGSFSTLEIQRTEQGDSAMYLCASSLGAEVEQFFGPGTRLTVL.

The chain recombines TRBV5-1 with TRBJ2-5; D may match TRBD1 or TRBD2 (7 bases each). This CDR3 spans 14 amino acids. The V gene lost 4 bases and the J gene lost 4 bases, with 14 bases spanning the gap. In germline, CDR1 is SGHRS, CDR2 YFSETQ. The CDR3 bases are TGCGCCAGCAGCCGCACAGGGGAGGGAGAGACCCAGTACTTC. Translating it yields CASSRTGEGETQYF.